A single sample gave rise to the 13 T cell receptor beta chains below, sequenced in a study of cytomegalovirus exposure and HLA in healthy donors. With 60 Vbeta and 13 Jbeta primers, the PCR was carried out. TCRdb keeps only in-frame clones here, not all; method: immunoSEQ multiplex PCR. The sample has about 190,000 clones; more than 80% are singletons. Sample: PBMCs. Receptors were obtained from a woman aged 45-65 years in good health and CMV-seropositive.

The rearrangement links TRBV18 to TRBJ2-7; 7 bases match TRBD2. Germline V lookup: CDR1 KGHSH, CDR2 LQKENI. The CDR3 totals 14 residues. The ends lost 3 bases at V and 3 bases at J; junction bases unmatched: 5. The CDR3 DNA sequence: TGTGCCAGCTCACCGGGGGGGAATGGCTACGAGCAGTACTTC. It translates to CASSPGGNGYEQYF.

The CDR3 spells CAIRVGQGMNSPLHF. The DNA of the CDR3 is TGTGCCATCAGGGTAGGCCAGGGGATGAATTCACCCCTCCACTTT. This rearrangement joins TRBV10-3 to TRBJ1-6; TRBD1 is a possible D gene (6 bases). Trimming removed 6 bases at V and 7 bases at J, with 16 bases between. Looked up from germline, CDR1 is ENHRY and CDR2 is SYGVKD. The CDR3 sequence is 15 residues long.

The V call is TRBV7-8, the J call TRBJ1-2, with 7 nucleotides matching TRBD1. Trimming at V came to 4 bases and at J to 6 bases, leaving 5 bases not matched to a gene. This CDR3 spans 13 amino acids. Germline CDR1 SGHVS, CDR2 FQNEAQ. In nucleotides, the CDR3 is TGTGCCAGCAGCTCTGGACAGGCAGATGGCTACACCTTC. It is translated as CASSSGQADGYTF.

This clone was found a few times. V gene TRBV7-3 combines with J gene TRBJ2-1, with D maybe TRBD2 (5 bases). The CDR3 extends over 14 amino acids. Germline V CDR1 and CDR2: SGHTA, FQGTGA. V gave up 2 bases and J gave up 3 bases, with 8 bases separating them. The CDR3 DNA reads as TGTGCCAGCAGCTTATCCCGGGACTACAATGAGCAGTTCTTC. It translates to CASSLSRDYNEQFF.

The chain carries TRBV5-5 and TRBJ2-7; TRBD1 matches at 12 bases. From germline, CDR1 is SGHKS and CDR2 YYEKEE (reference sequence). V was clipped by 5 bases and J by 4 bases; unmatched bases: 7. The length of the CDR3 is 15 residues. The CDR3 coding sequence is TGTGCCAGCAGAGAGGGACAGGGGGCGGGATACGAGCAGTACTTC. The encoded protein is CASREGQGAGYEQYF.

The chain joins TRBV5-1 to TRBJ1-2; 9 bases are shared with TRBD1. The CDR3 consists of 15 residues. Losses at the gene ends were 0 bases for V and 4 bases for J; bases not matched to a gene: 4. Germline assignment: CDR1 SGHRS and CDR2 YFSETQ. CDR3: CASSLGGQGSYGYTF. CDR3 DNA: TGCGCCAGCAGCTTGGGGGGACAGGGTTCCTATGGCTACACCTTC.

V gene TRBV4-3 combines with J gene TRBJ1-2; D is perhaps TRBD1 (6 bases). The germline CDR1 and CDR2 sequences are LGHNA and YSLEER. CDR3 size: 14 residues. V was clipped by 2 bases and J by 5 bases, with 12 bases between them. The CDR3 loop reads CASSQQGSGYGYTF. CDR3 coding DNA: TGCGCCAGCAGCCAACAGGGGAGTGGTTATGGCTACACCTTC.

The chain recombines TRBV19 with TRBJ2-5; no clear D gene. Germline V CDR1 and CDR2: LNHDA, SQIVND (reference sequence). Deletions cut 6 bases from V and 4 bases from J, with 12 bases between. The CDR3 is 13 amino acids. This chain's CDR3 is CASSNRPGETQYF. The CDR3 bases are TGTGCCAGTAGCAACCGTCCGGGAGAGACCCAGTACTTC.

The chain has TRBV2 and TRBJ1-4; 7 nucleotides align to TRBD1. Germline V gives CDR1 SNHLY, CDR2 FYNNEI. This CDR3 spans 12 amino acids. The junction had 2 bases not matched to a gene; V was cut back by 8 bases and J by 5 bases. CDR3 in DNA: TGTGCCAGCGGACAGGCGAATGAAAAACTGTTTTTT. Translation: CASGQANEKLFF.

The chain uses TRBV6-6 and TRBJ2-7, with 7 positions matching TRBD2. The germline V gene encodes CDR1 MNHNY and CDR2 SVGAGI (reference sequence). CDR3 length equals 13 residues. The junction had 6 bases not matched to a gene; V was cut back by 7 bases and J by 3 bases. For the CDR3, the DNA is TGTGCCAGCACGTCAGCGGGGAACTACGAGCAGTACTTC. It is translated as CASTSAGNYEQYF.

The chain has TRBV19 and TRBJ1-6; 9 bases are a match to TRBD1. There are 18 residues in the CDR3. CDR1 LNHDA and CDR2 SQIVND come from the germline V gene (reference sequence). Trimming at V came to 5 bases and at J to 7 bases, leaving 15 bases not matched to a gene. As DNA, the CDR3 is TGTGCCAGTAGTTTTACCGGGACAGGGTTCTCCTGGAATTCACCCCTCCACTTT. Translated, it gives CASSFTGTGFSWNSPLHF.

The CDR3 region has the DNA TGTGCCAGCAGCCGCGCCTTAGGGACTGAAGAGACCCAGTACTTC. Translation: CASSRALGTEETQYF. The chain uses TRBV7-2 and TRBJ2-5, with a tentative D call TRBD2 (6 bases). Germline V gene lookup returns CDR1 SGHTA and CDR2 FQGNSA. V lost 5 bases and J lost 3, with 16 bases in between. This CDR3 region has 15 residues.

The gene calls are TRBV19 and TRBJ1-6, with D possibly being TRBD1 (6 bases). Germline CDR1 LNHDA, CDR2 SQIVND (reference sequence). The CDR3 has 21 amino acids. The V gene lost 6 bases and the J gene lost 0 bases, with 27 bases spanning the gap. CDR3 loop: CASSQTGSYPYRSSYNSPLHF. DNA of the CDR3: TGTGCCAGTAGCCAAACAGGGTCCTATCCGTACCGTAGCTCCTATAATTCACCCCTCCACTTT.